What follows is one TCR beta chain and its context. The antigen is not known. Donors likely had unrecorded immune exposures despite being nominally healthy when sampled. The source of the sample is a study of cytomegalovirus exposure and HLA in healthy donors. Study conclusions and caveats: In a later analysis, TCR association rates varied by HLA locus: DRB1 most, HLA-C fewest.

V was shortened by 4 bases and J by 3 bases, with 11 bases between the two germline ends. CDR3 size: 13 residues. Germline CDR1 and CDR2: SGHNT and YYREEE (reference sequence). Primers: 60 Vbeta forward and 13 Jbeta reverse. The table came from immunoSEQ multiplex PCR; TCRdb's copy has only in-frame clones and leaves some out. This table holds a few hundred thousand clones, over 65% found once. This chain links TRBV5-4 with TRBJ2-7; D may be TRBD2 (6 bases). The TCR sequence derives from a man between 35 and 55 years old in good health and CMV-seronegative. Sequences were obtained from PBMCs. CDR3 sequence reads: CASSRVEGYEQYF. CDR3 bases: TGTGCCAGCAGCAGGGTGGAGGGCTACGAGCAGTACTTC.